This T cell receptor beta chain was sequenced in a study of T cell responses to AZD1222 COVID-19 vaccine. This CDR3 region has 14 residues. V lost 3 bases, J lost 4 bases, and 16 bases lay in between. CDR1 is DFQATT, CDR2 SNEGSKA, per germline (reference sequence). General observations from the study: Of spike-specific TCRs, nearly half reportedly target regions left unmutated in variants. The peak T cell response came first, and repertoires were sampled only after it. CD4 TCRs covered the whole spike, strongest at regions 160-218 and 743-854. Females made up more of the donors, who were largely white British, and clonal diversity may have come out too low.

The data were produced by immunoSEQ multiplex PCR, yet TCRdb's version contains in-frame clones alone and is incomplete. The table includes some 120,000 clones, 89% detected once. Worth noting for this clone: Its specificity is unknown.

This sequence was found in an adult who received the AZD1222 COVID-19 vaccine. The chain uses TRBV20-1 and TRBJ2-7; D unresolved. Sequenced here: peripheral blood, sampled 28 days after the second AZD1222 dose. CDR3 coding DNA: TGCAGTGCTAGTTCACGAGTATCGTCTTACGAGCAGTACTTC. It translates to CSASSRVSSYEQYF.